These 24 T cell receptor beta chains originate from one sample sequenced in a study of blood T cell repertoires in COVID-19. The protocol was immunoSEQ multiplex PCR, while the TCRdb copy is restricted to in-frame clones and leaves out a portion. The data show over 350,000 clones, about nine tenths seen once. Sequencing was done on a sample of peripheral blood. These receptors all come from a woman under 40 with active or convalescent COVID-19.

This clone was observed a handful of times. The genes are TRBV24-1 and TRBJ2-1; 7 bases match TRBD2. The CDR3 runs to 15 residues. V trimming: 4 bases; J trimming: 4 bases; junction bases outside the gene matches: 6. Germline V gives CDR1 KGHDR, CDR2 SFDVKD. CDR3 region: CATSDARELYNEQFF. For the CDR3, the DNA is TGTGCCACCAGTGACGCGCGGGAGTTATACAATGAGCAGTTCTTC.

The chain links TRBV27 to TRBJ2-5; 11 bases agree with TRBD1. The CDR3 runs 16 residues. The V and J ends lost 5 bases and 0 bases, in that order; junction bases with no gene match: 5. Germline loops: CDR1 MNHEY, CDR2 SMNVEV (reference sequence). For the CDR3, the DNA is TGTGCCAGCAGTCCCGGACAGGGGGCCTACCAAGAGACCCAGTACTTC. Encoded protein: CASSPGQGAYQETQYF.

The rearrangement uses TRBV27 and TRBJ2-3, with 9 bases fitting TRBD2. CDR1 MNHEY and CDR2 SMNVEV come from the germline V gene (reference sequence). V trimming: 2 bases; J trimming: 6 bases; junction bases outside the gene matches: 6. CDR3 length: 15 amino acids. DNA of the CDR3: TGTGCCAGCAGTTTAGTAGCGGGAGCGGCCGATACGCAGTATTTT. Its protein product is CASSLVAGAADTQYF.

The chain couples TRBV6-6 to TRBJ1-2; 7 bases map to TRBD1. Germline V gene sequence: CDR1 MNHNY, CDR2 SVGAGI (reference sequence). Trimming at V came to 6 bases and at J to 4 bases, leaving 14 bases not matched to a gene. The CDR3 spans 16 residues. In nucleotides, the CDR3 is TGTGCCAGCAGCTCTCCCACAGGGGTCAAGCTCTATGGCTACACCTTC. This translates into CASSSPTGVKLYGYTF.

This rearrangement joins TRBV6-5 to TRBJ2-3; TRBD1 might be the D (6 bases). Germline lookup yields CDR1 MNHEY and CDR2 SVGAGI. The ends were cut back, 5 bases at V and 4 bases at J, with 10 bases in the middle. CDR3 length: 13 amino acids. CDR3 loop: CASSPQGSDTQYF. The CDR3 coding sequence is TGTGCCAGCAGTCCTCAGGGGTCAGATACGCAGTATTTT.

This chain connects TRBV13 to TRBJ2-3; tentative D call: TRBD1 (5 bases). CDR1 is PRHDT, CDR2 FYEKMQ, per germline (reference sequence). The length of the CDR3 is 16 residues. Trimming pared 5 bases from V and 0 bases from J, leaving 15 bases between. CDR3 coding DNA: TGTGCCAGCAGCCTTCTCCAGGGAAGCAGCACAGATACGCAGTATTTT. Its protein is CASSLLQGSSTDTQYF. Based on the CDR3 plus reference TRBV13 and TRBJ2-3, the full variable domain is AAGVIQSPRHLIKEKRETATLKCYPIPRHDTVYWYQQGPGQDPQFLISFYEKMQSDKGSIPDRFSAQQFSDYHSELNMSSLELGDSALYFCASSLLQGSSTDTQYFGPGTRLTVL.

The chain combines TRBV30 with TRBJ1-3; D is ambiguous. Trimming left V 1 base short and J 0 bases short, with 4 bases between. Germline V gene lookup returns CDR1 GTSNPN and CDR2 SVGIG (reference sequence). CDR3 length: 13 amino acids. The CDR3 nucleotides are TGTGCCTGGAGTGCCAACTCTGGAAACACCATATATTTT. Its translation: CAWSANSGNTIYF.

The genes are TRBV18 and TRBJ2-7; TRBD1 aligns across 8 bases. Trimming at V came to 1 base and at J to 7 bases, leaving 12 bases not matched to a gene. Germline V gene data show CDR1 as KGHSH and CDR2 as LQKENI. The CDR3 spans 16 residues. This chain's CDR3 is CASSPLGAGQGIEQYF. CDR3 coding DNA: TGTGCCAGCTCACCACTCGGCGCCGGACAGGGTATTGAGCAGTACTTC.

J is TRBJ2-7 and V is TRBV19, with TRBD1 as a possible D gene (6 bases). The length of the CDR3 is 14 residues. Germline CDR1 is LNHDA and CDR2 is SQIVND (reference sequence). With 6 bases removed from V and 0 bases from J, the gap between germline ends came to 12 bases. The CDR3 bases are TGTGCCAGTAGCCAACAGGGCAGCTCCTACGAGCAGTACTTC. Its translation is CASSQQGSSYEQYF.

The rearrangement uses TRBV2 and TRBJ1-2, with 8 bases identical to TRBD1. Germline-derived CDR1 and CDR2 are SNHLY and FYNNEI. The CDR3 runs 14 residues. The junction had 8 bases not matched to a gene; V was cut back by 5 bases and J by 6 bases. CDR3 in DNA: TGTGCCAGCAGTCCCCAGGGGGCGGGGGATGGCTACACCTTC. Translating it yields CASSPQGAGDGYTF.

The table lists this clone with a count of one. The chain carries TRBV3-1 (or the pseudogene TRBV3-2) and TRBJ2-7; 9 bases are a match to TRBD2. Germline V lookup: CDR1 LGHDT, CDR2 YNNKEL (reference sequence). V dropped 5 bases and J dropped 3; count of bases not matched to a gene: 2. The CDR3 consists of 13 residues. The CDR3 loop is CASSSSGNYEQYF. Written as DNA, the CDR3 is TGTGCCAGCAGCTCTAGCGGGAACTACGAGCAGTACTTC.

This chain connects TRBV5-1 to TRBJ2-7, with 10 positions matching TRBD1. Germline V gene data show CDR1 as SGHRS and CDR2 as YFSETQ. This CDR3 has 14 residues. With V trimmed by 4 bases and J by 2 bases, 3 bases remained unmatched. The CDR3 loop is CASSEGTGAYEQYF. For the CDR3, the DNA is TGCGCCAGCAGCGAAGGGACAGGGGCCTACGAGCAGTACTTC.

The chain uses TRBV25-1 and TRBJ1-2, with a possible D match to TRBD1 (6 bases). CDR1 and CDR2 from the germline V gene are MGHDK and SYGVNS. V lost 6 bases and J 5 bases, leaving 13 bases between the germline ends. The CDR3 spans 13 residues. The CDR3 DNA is TGTGCCAGCAGCTCCGCGGACAGATATGGCTACACCTTC. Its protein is CASSSADRYGYTF.

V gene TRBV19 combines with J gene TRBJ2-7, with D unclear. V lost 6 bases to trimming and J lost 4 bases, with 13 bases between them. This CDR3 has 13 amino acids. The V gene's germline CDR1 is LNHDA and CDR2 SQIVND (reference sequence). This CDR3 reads CASRHSDKYEQYF. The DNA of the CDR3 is TGTGCCAGTAGACACTCCGACAAGTACGAGCAGTACTTC.

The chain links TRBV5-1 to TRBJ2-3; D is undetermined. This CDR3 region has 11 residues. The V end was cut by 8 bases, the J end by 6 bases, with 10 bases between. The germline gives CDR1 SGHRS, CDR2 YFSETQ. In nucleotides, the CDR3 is TGCGCCAGTGGCCTCGGGGATACGCAGTATTTT. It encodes CASGLGDTQYF.

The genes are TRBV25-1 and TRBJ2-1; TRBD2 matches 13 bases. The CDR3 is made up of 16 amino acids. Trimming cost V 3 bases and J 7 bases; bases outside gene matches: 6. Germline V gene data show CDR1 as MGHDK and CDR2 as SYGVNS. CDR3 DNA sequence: TGTGCCAGCAGTGACCAACTAGCGGGAGGGTTAAATGAGCAGTTCTTC. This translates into CASSDQLAGGLNEQFF.

Here the CDR3 reads CASSLRGGELFF. The CDR3 region has the DNA TGTGCCAGCAGTTTGAGGGGGGGGGAGCTGTTTTTT. V usage is TRBV27 and J usage is TRBJ2-2, with D possibly being TRBD1 (6 bases). Germline CDR1 and CDR2: MNHEY and SMNVEV (reference sequence). The CDR3 loop spans 12 amino acids. The V gene lost 3 bases and the J gene lost 8 bases, with 7 bases spanning the gap.

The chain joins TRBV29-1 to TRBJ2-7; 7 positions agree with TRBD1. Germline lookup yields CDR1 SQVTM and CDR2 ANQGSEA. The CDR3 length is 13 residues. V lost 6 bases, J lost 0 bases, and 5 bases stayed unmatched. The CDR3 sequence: CSVATGSSYEQYF. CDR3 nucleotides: TGCAGCGTCGCGACAGGGTCCTCCTACGAGCAGTACTTC.

In nucleotides, the CDR3 is TGTGCCAGCAGTTACCGAAGGACAGAAGACTACGAGCAGTACTTC. It translates to CASSYRRTEDYEQYF. V and J are TRBV6-5 and TRBJ2-7, with D maybe TRBD1 (6 bases). V lost 2 bases and J lost 3, with 14 bases in between. CDR3 size: 15 residues. The germline gives CDR1 MNHEY, CDR2 SVGAGI.

In nucleotides, the CDR3 is TGTGCCAGCAGCCAAGCAGGGTTCTACGAGCAGTACTTC. It is translated as CASSQAGFYEQYF. This chain uses TRBV3-1 (or the pseudogene TRBV3-2) with TRBJ2-7; D is perhaps TRBD1 (5 bases). Per the germline V gene, CDR1 is LGHDT and CDR2 is YNNKEL (reference sequence). This CDR3 is 13 amino acids long. V shed 1 base and J shed 3 bases, with 7 bases lying between them.

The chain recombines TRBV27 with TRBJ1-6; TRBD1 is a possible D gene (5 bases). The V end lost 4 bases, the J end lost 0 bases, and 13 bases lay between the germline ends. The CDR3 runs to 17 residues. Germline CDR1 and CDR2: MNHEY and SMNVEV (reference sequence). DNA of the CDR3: TGTGCCAGCAGTTCCCGACAGCATAGCTCCTATAATTCACCCCTCCACTTT. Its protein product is CASSSRQHSSYNSPLHF.

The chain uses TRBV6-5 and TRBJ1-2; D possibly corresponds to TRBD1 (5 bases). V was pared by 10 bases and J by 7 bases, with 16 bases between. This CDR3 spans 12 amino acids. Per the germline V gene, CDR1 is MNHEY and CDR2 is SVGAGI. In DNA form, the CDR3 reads TGTGCCACATTAGGGGAAGGTTTTGGCTACACCTTC. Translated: CATLGEGFGYTF.

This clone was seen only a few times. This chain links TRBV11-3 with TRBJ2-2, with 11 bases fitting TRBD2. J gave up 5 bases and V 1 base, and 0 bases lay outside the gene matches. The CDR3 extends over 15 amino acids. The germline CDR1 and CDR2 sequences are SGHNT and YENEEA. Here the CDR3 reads CASSLGLAGTGELFF. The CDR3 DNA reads TGTGCCAGCAGCTTAGGACTAGCGGGAACCGGGGAGCTGTTTTTT.

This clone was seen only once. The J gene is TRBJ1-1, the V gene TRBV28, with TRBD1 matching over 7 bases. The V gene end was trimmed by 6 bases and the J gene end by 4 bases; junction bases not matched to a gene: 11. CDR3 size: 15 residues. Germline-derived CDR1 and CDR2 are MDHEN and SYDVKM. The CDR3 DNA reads TGTGCCAGCAGCCCCCCCCAGGGGGTAGGCACTGAAGCTTTCTTT. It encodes CASSPPQGVGTEAFF. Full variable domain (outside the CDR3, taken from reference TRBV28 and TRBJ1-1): DVKVTQSSRYLVKRTGEKVFLECVQDMDHENMFWYRQDPGLGLRLIYFSYDVKMKEKGDIPEGYSVSREKKERFSLILESASTNQTSMYLCASSPPQGVGTEAFFGQGTRLTVV.